The sequence of this T cell receptor beta chain was determined in a study of identical twins' blood T cells. TCRdb reanalysed the 5' RACE reads using MiXCR and keeps one entry per CDR3 protein. The table lists fewer than 450,000 distinct CDR3 sequences, about 28% of them singletons. This clonotype was picked up a small number of times. Its target is not known. Points from the study as a whole: Shared CDR3 clonotype counts between two donors mainly tracked the product of their cloneset sizes, twins included. Abundant TCRbeta CDR3s overlapped more between twins than with unrelated donors.

The specimen sequenced was PBMCs. This TCR was sampled from a woman aged 18-55 years in good health.

For the CDR3, the DNA is TGTGCCAGCAGTTACTCGAGGGTAGGGGGCACTGAAGCTTTCTTT. Translation gives CASSYSRVGGTEAFF. The chain links TRBV6-5 to TRBJ1-1, with D perhaps matching TRBD1 (6 bases). Between the trimmed V and J ends, which lost 0 bases and 4 bases, there was a span of 12 bases. Germline lookup yields CDR1 MNHEY and CDR2 SVGAGI. CDR3 length equals 15 residues.